This T cell receptor (beta chain) was profiled in a study of tumor and adjacent non-tumor tissue in lung cancer. Study-level information: Samples averaged around 3.9 million productive TCRbeta reads each.

The CDR3 contains 17 residues. In germline, CDR1 is WSHSY, CDR2 SAAADI. V was clipped by 5 bases and J by 4 bases; unmatched bases: 9. Three rounds of nested PCR, following a modified ARM-PCR protocol, produced the TCRbeta library. TCRdb fed the multiplex PCR reads into MiXCR, producing one record per CDR3 protein. The sample lists under 100,000 distinct CDR3 sequences, roughly 70% occurring once. This sample's RNA came from whole unsorted tissue. Regarding the study as a whole: Tumor tissue had significantly higher TCR diversity than normal lung.

The table lists this clonotype with many counts. Its antigen is as yet unknown. The chain combines TRBV10-2 with TRBJ2-2, with 11 bases that match TRBD2. The TCR originated in a woman aged 70-85 years with non-small cell lung cancer. The sequencing input was lung tumor tissue. This chain's CDR3 is CASSPGRLAGFTGELFF. The CDR3, as DNA: TGCGCCAGCAGTCCCGGGAGACTAGCGGGATTCACCGGGGAGCTGTTTTTT.